Described below is a single T cell receptor (beta chain) sequence and its context. Its antigen is unknown. The data originate from a study of cytomegalovirus exposure and HLA in healthy donors. Background on the study: Earlier work reported 117 million unique TCR beta sequences from 150 million to 200 million T cells. General study points: Many donors shared some public TCRs, even though most TCR sequences were rare.

Despite likely unrecorded immune exposures, the donors were nominally healthy at the time of sampling. V shed 3 bases, J shed 1 base, and the junction held 6 bases outside the gene matches. The CDR3 length is 16 residues. Looked up from germline, CDR1 is MGHRA and CDR2 is YSYEKL. Both 60 Vbeta primers and 13 Jbeta primers went into the PCR. Profiling relied on immunoSEQ multiplex PCR, and the TCRdb table lists in-frame clones only, not all of them. The sample yields about 150,000 clones, 73% seen once. This chain joins TRBV4-1 and TRBJ1-1; 9 nucleotides align to TRBD1. Sequencing was performed on PBMCs. The source of this sequence is a woman under 30 in good health and CMV-seronegative. Here the CDR3 reads CASSHQQGAGNTEAFF. DNA of the CDR3: TGCGCCAGCAGCCACCAACAGGGGGCGGGGAACACTGAAGCTTTCTTT.